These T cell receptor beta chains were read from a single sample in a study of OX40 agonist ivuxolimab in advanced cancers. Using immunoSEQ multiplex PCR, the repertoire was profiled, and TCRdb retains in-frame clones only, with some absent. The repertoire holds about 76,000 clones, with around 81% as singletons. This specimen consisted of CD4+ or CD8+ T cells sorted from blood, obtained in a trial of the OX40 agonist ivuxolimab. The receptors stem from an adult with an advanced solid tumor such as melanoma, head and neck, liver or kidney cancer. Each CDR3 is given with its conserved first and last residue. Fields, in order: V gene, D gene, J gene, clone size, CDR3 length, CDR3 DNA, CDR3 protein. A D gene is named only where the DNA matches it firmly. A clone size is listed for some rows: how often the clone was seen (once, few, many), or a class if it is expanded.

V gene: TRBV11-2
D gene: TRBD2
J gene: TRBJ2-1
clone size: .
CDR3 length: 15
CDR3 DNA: TGTGCCAGCAGTTTAAATAGCGGGGGATACAATGAGCAGTTCTTC
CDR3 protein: CASSLNSGGYNEQFF

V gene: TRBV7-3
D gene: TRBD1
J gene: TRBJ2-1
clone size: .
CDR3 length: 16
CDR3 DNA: TGTGCCAGCAGCTCGTATTCCGGGACAGGGGCCAATGAGCAGTTCTTC
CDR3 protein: CASSSYSGTGANEQFF

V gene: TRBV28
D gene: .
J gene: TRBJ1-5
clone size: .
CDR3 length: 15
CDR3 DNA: TGTGCCAGCAGTCCGGACAGTCCCAGCAATCAGCCCCAGCATTTT
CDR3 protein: CASSPDSPSNQPQHF

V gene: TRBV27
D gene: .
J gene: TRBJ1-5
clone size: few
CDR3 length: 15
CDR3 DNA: TGTGCCAGCAGTTTATACGGGGTTAGCAATCAGCCCCAGCATTTT
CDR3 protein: CASSLYGVSNQPQHF

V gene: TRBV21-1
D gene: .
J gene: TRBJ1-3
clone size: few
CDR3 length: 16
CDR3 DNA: TGTGCCAGCAGCAAAGTGGGGGAGGGTGGTGGAAACACCATATATTTT
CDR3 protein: CASSKVGEGGGNTIYF

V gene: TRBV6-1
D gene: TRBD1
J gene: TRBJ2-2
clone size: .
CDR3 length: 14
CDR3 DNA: TGTGCCAGCACCGGGACAGGGAACACCGGGGAGCTGTTTTTT
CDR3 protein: CASTGTGNTGELFF

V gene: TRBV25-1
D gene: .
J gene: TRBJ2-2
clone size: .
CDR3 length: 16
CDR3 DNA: TGTGCCAGCAGTGAATCGGAGACAGCGAACACCGGGGAGCTGTTTTTT
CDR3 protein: CASSESETANTGELFF

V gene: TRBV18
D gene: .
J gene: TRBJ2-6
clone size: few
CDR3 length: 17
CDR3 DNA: TGTGCCAGCTCTCCCGACAGGATTCTCTCTGGGGCCAACGTCCTGACTTTC
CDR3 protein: CASSPDRILSGANVLTF

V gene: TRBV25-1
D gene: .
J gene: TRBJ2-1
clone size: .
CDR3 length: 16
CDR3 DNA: TGTGCCAGCACTACCTCCCGGGACCACTCCTACAATGAGCAGTTCTTC
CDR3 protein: CASTTSRDHSYNEQFF

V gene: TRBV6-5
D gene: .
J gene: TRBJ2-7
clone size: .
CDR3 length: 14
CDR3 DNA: TGTGCCAGCAAGGTGACTAGGATCTCCTACGAGCAGTACTTC
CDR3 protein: CASKVTRISYEQYF

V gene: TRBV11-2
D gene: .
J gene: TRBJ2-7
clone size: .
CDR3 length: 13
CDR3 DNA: TGTGCCAGCAGCCGCGGGTCAGCATACGAGCAGTACTTC
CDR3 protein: CASSRGSAYEQYF

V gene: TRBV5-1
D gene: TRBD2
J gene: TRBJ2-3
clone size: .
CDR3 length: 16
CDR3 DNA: TGCGCCAGCAGCTTGGGGGGCGGGAGGACTACAGATACGCAGTATTTT
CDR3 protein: CASSLGGGRTTDTQYF

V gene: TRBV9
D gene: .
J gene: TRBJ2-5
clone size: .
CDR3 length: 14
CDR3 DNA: TGTGCCAGCAGCGCAGACAAGTACCAAGAGACCCAGTACTTC
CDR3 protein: CASSADKYQETQYF

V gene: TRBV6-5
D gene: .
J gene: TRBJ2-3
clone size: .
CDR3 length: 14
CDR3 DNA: TGTGCCAGTCACCTCAGTGGCAGGCCAGATACGCAGTATTTT
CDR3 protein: CASHLSGRPDTQYF

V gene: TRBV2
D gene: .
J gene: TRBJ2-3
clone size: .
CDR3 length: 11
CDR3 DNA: TGTGCCAGCTCCAACACAGATACGCAGTATTTT
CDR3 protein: CASSNTDTQYF

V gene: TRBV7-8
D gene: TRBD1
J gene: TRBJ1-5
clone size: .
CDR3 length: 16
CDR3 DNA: TGTGCCAGCAGCGTAGACAGGGGGGATAGCAATCAGCCCCAGCATTTT
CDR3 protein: CASSVDRGDSNQPQHF

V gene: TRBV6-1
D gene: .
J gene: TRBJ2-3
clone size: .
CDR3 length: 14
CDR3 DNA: TGTGCCAGCAGTGAAGGGGGCGGCCCAGATACGCAGTATTTT
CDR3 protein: CASSEGGGPDTQYF

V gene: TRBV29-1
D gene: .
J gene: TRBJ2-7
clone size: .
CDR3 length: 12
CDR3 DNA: TGCAGCGTTGGCGACAGCTCCTACGAGCAGTACTTC
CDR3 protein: CSVGDSSYEQYF

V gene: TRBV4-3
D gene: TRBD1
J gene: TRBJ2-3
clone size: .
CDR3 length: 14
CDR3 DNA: TGCGCCAGCAGCCAACAAGGGGGCGCGGATACGCAGTATTTT
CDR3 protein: CASSQQGGADTQYF

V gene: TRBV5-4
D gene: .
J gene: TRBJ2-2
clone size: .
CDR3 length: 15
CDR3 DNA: TGTGCCAGCAGCTTTGTGACGGGGGGCTCAGGGGAGCTGTTTTTT
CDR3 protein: CASSFVTGGSGELFF

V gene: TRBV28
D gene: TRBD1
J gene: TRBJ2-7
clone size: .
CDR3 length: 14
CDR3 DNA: TGTGCCAGCAGTTTCCCGACAGGGGGCGGCGAGCAGTACTTC
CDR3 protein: CASSFPTGGGEQYF

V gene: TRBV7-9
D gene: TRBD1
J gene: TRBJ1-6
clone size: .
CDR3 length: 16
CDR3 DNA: TGTGCCAGCAGACCAGAAGAGGGGGCGCCTGATTCACCCCTCCACTTT
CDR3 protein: CASRPEEGAPDSPLHF

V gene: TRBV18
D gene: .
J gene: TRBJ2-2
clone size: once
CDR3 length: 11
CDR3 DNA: TGTGCCAGCTCATACACCGGGGAGCTGTTTTTT
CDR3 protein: CASSYTGELFF

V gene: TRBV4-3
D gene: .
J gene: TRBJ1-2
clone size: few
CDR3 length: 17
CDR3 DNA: TGCGCCAGCAGCCAAGATCGAGAAACTGCCGGGCACTATGGCTACACCTTC
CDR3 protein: CASSQDRETAGHYGYTF

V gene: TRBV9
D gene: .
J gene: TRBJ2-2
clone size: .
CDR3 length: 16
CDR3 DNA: TGTGCCAGCAGTGGGGGCAGCCAACCGTCAGTGGGGGAGCTGTTTTTT
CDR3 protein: CASSGGSQPSVGELFF

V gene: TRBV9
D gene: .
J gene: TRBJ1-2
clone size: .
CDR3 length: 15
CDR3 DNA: TGTGCCAGCAGCCCCTCGGGTGGAGCTAACTATGGCTACACCTTC
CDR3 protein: CASSPSGGANYGYTF

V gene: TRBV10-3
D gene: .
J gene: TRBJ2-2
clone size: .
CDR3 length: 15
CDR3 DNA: TGTGCCATCAGTTCCGGGGGACCGCAGGCCGGGGAGCTGTTTTTT
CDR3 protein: CAISSGGPQAGELFF

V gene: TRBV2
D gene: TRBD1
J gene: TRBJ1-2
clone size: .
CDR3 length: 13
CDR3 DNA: TGTGCCAGCAGTCGGGACAGGGTGTCCGGCTACACCTTC
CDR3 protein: CASSRDRVSGYTF

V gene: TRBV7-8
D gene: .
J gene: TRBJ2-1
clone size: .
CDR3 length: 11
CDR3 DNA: TGTGCCAGCAGCTTAGTGGATGAGCAGTTCTTC
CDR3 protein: CASSLVDEQFF

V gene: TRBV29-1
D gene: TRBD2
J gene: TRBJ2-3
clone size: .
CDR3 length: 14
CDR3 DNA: TGCAGCGTGGTGACTAGCGGAAGCACAGATACGCAGTATTTT
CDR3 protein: CSVVTSGSTDTQYF

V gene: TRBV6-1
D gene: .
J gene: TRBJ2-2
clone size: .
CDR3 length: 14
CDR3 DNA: TGTGCCTCACAGGGCAGGGGAGAGACCGGGGAGCTGTTTTTT
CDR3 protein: CASQGRGETGELFF

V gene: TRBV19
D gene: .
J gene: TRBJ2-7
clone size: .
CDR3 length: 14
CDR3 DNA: TGTGCCAGTAGTCCCAGGTCGAGCTCCTACGAGCAGTACTTC
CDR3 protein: CASSPRSSSYEQYF

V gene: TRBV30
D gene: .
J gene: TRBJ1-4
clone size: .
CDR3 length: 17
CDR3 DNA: TGTGCCTGTCGAAAGCGGGGGTGGGCCGCAACTAATGAAAAACTGTTTTTT
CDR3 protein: CACRKRGWAATNEKLFF

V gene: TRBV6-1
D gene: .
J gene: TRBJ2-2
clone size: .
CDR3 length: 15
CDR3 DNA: TGTGCCAGCAGTGAAGGACGGAGATACACCGGGGAGCTGTTTTTT
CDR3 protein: CASSEGRRYTGELFF

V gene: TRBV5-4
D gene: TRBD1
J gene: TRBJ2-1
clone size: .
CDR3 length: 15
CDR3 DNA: TGTGCCAGCAGCCCGGCGGTTGGGACAGATGGTGAGCAGTTCTTC
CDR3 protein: CASSPAVGTDGEQFF

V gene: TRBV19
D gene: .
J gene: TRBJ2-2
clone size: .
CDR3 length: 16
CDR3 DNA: TGTGCCAGTAGTGAGGGCGGACATCCGAACACCGGGGAGCTGTTTTTT
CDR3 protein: CASSEGGHPNTGELFF

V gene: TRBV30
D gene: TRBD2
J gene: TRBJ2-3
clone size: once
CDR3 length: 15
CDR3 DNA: TGTGCCTGGAGTGTTACTAGCGGTAGCACAGATACGCAGTATTTT
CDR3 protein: CAWSVTSGSTDTQYF

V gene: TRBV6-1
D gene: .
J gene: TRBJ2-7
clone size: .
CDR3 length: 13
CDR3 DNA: TGTGCCAGCAGTGAAAACACAGGGACCGAGCAGTACTTC
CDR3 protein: CASSENTGTEQYF

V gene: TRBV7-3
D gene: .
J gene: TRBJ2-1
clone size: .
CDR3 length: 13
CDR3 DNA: TGTGCCAGCAGCTTAATCGGGCAGGGTGAGCAGTTCTTC
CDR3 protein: CASSLIGQGEQFF

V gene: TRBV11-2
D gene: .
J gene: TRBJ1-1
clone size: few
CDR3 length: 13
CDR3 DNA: TGTGCCAGCATGAGAACCGCGAACACTGAAGCTTTCTTT
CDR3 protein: CASMRTANTEAFF

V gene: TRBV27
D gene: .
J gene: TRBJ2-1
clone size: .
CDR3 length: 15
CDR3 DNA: TGTGCCAGCAAAGGTTACGGCAGTGCCTACAATGAGCAGTTCTTC
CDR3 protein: CASKGYGSAYNEQFF

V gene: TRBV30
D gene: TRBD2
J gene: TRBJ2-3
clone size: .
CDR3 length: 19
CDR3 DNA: TGTGCCGGCAAGAACCGGAGGCTAGCGGGAGGGATTAGCACAGATACGCAGTATTTT
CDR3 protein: CAGKNRRLAGGISTDTQYF

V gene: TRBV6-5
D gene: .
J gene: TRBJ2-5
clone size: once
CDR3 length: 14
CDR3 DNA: TGTGCCAGCAGTTCTGGGGCATGGAGGGAGACCCAGTACTTC
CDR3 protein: CASSSGAWRETQYF